This is a list of T cell receptor beta chains from one sample in a study of CD8 T cells in ankylosing spondylitis. TCRdb used MiXCR to reprocess the 5' RACE reads, holding one entry per CDR3 protein. The table includes about 340,000 distinct CDR3 sequences, 20% to 25% detected once. Sequences were obtained from blood, either unsorted or a sorted T cell fraction (not recorded which). The receptors here all came from a male donor with ankylosing spondylitis or in good health (not recorded which). Each CDR3 is given with its conserved first and last residue. A D gene is named only where the DNA matches it firmly. Clone size is shown for a subset of rows, as once, few, many or a class of expanded clone.

TRBV4-2	TRBJ2-1	-	TRBD2	TGTGCCAGCAGCCACGAACTAGCGGGGGGCCGGGGAGAGCAGTTCTTC	CASSHELAGGRGEQFF
TRBV5-1	TRBJ2-7	few	TRBD2	TGCGCCAGCAGCCTGACAGGGACTAGCGGGGTTTCCTACGAGCAGTACTTC	CASSLTGTSGVSYEQYF
TRBV4-2	TRBJ2-5	-	-	TGTGCCAGCAGCACTCCGATGTTGGGGGATCACCAAGAGACCCAGTACTTC	CASSTPMLGDHQETQYF
TRBV7-9	TRBJ2-7	-	TRBD1	TGTGCCAGCAGCTTAGCGGCAGGGGGTGAGCAGTACTTC	CASSLAAGGEQYF
TRBV27	TRBJ1-2	-	-	TGTGCCAGCAGTTTTCAGGGAGATCTATATGGCTACACCTTC	CASSFQGDLYGYTF
TRBV6-5	TRBJ2-2	-	-	TGTGCCAGCAGTTACGTTTTGGGGACCGGGGAGCTGTTTTTT	CASSYVLGTGELFF
TRBV5-4	TRBJ2-2	-	-	TGTGCCAGCAGCTTTGGGGCAGGAGGAAAAACCGGGGAGCTGTTTTTT	CASSFGAGGKTGELFF
TRBV13	TRBJ1-1	few	-	TGTGCCAGCAGCCCGAGGGCAGAGAACACTGAAGCTTTCTTT	CASSPRAENTEAFF
TRBV12-3/TRBV12-4	TRBJ1-5	many	-	TGTGCCAGCAGTTTGGTGGGGTTCGGCAATCAGCCCCAGCATTTT	CASSLVGFGNQPQHF
TRBV27	TRBJ2-7	-	-	TGTGCCAGCAGTTTTGCAGCCGGGGCCTACGAGCAGTACTTC	CASSFAAGAYEQYF
TRBV6-5	TRBJ2-3	few	-	TGTGCCAGCAGTTACTCTGGCGGGGTTCGACTCACAGATACGCAGTATTTT	CASSYSGGVRLTDTQYF
TRBV4-2	TRBJ2-7	-	-	TGTGCCAGCAGCCAAGATCTGGCAGAATTCTACGAGCAGTACTTC	CASSQDLAEFYEQYF
TRBV24-1	TRBJ2-1	-	-	TGTGCCACCAGTGTTCGCGGGACAGAGCAGTTCTTC	CATSVRGTEQFF
TRBV28	TRBJ2-7	few	-	TGTGCCAGCGGGGTGTCCGTCTCCTACGAGCAGTACTTC	CASGVSVSYEQYF
TRBV20-1	TRBJ2-7	few	-	TGCAGTGCTAGATCCCGGAGCTCCTACGAGCAGTACTTC	CSARSRSSYEQYF
TRBV5-6	TRBJ2-2	-	-	TGTGCCAGCACCCTCGCCGCCGACCGCACCGGGGAGCTGTTTTTT	CASTLAADRTGELFF
TRBV11-2	TRBJ2-2	-	-	TGTGCCAGCAGCTTACTAAGGGGCCCCGGGGAGCTGTTTTTT	CASSLLRGPGELFF
TRBV15	TRBJ2-7	-	TRBD2	TGTGCCACCAGCCTAAGGGCGGGGGGAACCTACGAGCAGTACTTC	CATSLRAGGTYEQYF
TRBV2	TRBJ2-7	-	-	TGTGCCAGCAGTGAATATGCTGAGTCCTACGAGCAGTACTTC	CASSEYAESYEQYF
TRBV15	TRBJ2-3	-	TRBD2	TGTGCCACCAGCGGGTCACCGGGACTAGCGGACACAGATACGCAGTATTTT	CATSGSPGLADTDTQYF
TRBV14	TRBJ2-6	-	-	TGTGCCAGCAGCCCCGGCCTTTCTGGGGCCAACGTCCTGACTTTC	CASSPGLSGANVLTF
TRBV12-3/TRBV12-4	TRBJ2-7	-	-	TGTGCCAGCGGTGAAGGACAGTTCTACGAGCAGTACTTC	CASGEGQFYEQYF
TRBV5-6	TRBJ2-1	-	TRBD2	TGTGCCAGCAGCCAGCGGGGGGCCGGCAGGAATGAGCAGTTCTTC	CASSQRGAGRNEQFF
TRBV12-3/TRBV12-4	TRBJ1-1	-	-	TGTGCCAGCAGCCGCCGATCCCGCTACGAAGCTTTCTTT	CASSRRSRYEAFF
TRBV20-1	TRBJ2-5	-	TRBD2	TGCAGTGCTAGAGATGGGGCGGGGGGGATCCAAGAGACCCAGTACTTC	CSARDGAGGIQETQYF
TRBV2	TRBJ2-3	few	-	TGTGCCAGCAGGGTAGCAGGAGTGGATACGCAGTATTTT	CASRVAGVDTQYF
TRBV21-1	TRBJ2-1	few	-	TGTGCCAGCAGCCTCCCCCGGGGGGGATTCTACAATGAGCAGTTCTTC	CASSLPRGGFYNEQFF
TRBV9	TRBJ2-7	-	-	TGTGCCAGCAGCGTAGTAGGCTCATCCTACGAGCAGTACTTC	CASSVVGSSYEQYF
TRBV13	TRBJ2-1	-	-	TGTGCCAGCAGCTTTCCCACCTACAATGAGCAGTTCTTC	CASSFPTYNEQFF